These 7 T cell receptor beta chains share one sample of origin, sequenced in a study of blood T cell repertoires in COVID-19. Data came from immunoSEQ multiplex PCR; TCRdb stores just in-frame clones and leaves some out. This table holds 130,000 or so clones, approximately 80% found once. The material sequenced was peripheral blood. These receptors came from a human donor in a cohort sampled during active COVID-19.

This chain links TRBV7-8 with TRBJ2-1; 9 bases align to TRBD2. The CDR3 extends over 15 amino acids. Losses at the gene ends were 0 bases for V and 4 bases for J; bases not matched to a gene: 1. Germline V gene data show CDR1 as SGHVS and CDR2 as FQNEAQ. CDR3 amino acids: CASSLASGRYNEQFF. In DNA, the CDR3 is TGTGCCAGCAGCTTAGCTAGCGGGAGATACAATGAGCAGTTCTTC.

The chain combines TRBV7-6 with TRBJ2-1, with 9 bases fitting TRBD1. Germline V gene data show CDR1 as SGHVS and CDR2 as FNYEAQ. J lost 9 bases, V lost 6 bases, and 15 bases had no gene match. CDR3 length: 16 residues. CDR3 in amino acids: CASSRDRDRVRGEQFF. For the CDR3, the DNA is TGTGCCAGCAGTCGGGACCGGGACAGGGTTCGTGGTGAGCAGTTCTTC.

V usage is TRBV6-5 and J usage is TRBJ2-7, with TRBD1 matching 12 bases. CDR1 is MNHEY and CDR2 is SVGAGI in the germline V gene. The ends lost 4 bases at V and 6 bases at J; junction bases unmatched: 4. This CDR3 has 14 residues. CDR3 coding DNA: TGTGCCAGCAGTTCTAGGGACAGGGGGCGCGAGCAGTACTTC. Amino acid sequence: CASSSRDRGREQYF.

This clone was observed once. This sequence joins TRBV25-1 and TRBJ2-5; D is ambiguous. Germline V gene data show CDR1 as MGHDK and CDR2 as SYGVNS. The CDR3 is made up of 14 amino acids. V lost 6 bases and J lost 5, with 16 bases in between. Here the CDR3 reads CASSPRYEVETQYF. DNA of the CDR3: TGTGCCAGCAGCCCGAGGTACGAGGTGGAGACCCAGTACTTC.

This clone has more than one count but fewer than ten. V is TRBV4-1 and J is TRBJ1-2, with no clear D. V lost 2 bases and J lost 1, with 14 bases in between. The CDR3 sequence is 16 residues long. Germline CDR1 reads MGHRA; CDR2 reads YSYEKL. The CDR3 sequence: CASSQIEPPHNYGYTF. DNA for the CDR3: TGCGCCAGCAGCCAAATCGAGCCGCCTCATAACTATGGCTACACCTTC.

This clone was seen at least ten times. The chain combines TRBV27 with TRBJ2-7, with D tentatively TRBD2 (5 bases). The germline gives CDR1 MNHEY, CDR2 SMNVEV (reference sequence). V lost 8 bases, J lost 6 bases, and 26 bases lay in between. The CDR3 contains 16 residues. In DNA, the CDR3 is TGTGCCAGCGAAACCCGAGACTACGGCACCCCCTGCGAGCAGTACTTC. It translates to CASETRDYGTPCEQYF.

The DNA for the CDR3 is TGTGCCAGCAGCCCGGGACAGGGGGCTGGAGAGACCCAGTACTTC. Protein product: CASSPGQGAGETQYF. The chain carries TRBV5-4 and TRBJ2-5, with 12 bases identical to TRBD1. This CDR3 is 15 amino acids long. Germline loops: CDR1 SGHNT, CDR2 YYREEE (reference sequence). V was clipped by 4 bases and J by 4 bases; unmatched bases: 5.